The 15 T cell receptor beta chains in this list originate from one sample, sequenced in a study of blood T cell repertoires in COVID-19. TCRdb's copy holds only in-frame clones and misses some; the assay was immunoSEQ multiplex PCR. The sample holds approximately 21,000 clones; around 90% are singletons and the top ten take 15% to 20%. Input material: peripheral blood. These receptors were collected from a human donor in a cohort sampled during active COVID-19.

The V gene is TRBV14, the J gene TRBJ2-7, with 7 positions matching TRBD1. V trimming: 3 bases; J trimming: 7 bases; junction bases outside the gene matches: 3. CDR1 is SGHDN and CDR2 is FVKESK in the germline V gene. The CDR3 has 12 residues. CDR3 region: CASSQTGREQYF. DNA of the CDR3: TGTGCCAGCAGCCAGACAGGGCGGGAGCAGTACTTC.

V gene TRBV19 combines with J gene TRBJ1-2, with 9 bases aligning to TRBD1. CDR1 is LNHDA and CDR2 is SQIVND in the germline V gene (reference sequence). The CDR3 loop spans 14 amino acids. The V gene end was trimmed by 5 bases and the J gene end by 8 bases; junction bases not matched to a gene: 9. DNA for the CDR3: TGTGCCAGTAGTTCCCAAGGGGACAGGGACGGCTACACCTTC. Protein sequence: CASSSQGDRDGYTF.

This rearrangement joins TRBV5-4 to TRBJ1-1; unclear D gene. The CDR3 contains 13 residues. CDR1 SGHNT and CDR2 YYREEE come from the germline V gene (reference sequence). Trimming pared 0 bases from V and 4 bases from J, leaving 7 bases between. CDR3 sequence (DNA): TGTGCCAGCAGCTTGGAAGGAGGCACTGAAGCTTTCTTT. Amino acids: CASSLEGGTEAFF.

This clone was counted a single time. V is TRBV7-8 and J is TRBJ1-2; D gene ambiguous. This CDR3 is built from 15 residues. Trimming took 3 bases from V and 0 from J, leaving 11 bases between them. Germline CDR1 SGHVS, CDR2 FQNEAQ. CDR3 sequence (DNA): TGTGCCAGCAGCTTGAGAAGTCATACTAACTATGGCTACACCTTC. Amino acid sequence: CASSLRSHTNYGYTF.

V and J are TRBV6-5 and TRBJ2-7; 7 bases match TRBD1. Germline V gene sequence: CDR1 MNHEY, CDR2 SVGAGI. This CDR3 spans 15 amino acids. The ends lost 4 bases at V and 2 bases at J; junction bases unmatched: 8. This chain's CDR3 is CASSLETGIPYEQYF. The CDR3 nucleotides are TGTGCCAGCAGTTTAGAGACAGGGATCCCCTACGAGCAGTACTTC.

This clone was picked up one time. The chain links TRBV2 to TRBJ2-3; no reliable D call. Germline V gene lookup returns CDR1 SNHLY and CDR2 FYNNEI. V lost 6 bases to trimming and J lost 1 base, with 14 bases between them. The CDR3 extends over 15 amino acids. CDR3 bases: TGTGCCAGCAGGGGTAGTGGGCCCCGCACAGATACGCAGTATTTT. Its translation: CASRGSGPRTDTQYF.

CDR3 DNA: TGTGCCAGCAGCGTCAATTTTCAGCGGGGGGGCACCGGGGAGCTGTTTTTT. This sequence encodes CASSVNFQRGGTGELFF. This rearrangement joins TRBV9 to TRBJ2-2; the match to TRBD2 covers 10 bases. CDR3 length equals 17 residues. Trimming at V came to 2 bases and at J to 4 bases, leaving 8 bases not matched to a gene. Germline V CDR1 and CDR2: SGDLS, YYNGEE.

CDR3 in amino acids: CASSSGQGAYTGELFF. In nucleotides, the CDR3 is TGTGCCAGCAGTTCCGGACAGGGGGCATATACCGGGGAGCTGTTTTTT. The chain couples TRBV6-5 to TRBJ2-2, with 11 bases matching TRBD1. Per germline, CDR1 MNHEY and CDR2 SVGAGI. The V gene end was trimmed by 4 bases and the J gene end by 5 bases; junction bases not matched to a gene: 6. The CDR3 spans 16 residues.

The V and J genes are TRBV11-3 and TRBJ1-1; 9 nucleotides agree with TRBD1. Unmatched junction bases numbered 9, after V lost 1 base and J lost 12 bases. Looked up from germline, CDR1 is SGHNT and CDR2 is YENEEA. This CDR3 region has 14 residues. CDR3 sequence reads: CASSLGGGDRVPFF. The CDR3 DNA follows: TGTGCCAGCAGCTTAGGTGGTGGGGACAGGGTTCCTTTCTTT.

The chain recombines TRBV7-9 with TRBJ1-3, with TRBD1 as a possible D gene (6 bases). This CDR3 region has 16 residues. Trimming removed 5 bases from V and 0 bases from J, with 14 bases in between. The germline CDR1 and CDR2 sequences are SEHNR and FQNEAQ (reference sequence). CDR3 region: CASSPRTVSSGNTIYF. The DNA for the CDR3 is TGTGCCAGCAGCCCTCGGACAGTCAGCTCTGGAAACACCATATATTTT.

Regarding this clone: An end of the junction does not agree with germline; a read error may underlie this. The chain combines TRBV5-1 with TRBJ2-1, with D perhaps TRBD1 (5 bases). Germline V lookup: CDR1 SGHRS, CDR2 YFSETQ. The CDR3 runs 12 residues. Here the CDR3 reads CASGNQGNAQFF. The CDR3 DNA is TGCGCCAGCGGAAATCAGGGAAATGCGCAGTTCTTC. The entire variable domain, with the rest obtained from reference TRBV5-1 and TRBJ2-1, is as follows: KAGVTQTPRYLIKTRGQQVTLSCSPISGHRSVSWYQQTPGQGLQFLFEYFSETQRNKGNFPGRFSGRQFSNSRSEMNVSTLELGDSALYLCASGNQGNAQFFGPGTRLTVL.

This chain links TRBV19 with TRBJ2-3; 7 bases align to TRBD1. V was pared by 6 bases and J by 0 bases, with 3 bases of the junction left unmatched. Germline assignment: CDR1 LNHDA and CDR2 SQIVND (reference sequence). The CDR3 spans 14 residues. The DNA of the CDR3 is TGTGCCAGTAGATGGACAGGTAGCACAGATACGCAGTATTTT. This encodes CASRWTGSTDTQYF.

CDR3 in DNA: TGTGCCAGCAGGTGGGACAGAACCTTGAACACTGAAGCTTTCTTT. The encoded protein is CASRWDRTLNTEAFF. The J gene is TRBJ1-1, the V gene TRBV27, with 7 bases identical to TRBD1. V was clipped by 6 bases and J by 0 bases; unmatched bases: 7. CDR3 length: 15 residues. Germline CDR1 and CDR2: MNHEY and SMNVEV (reference sequence).

The CDR3 spells CASSLPGRETQYF. The CDR3 DNA follows: TGTGCCAGCAGTTTACCAGGGAGGGAGACCCAGTACTTC. This rearrangement joins TRBV12-3 or TRBV12-4 to TRBJ2-5, with D tentatively TRBD2 (6 bases). The length of the CDR3 is 13 residues. Trimming left V 2 bases short and J 5 bases short, with 9 bases between.

The CDR3 bases are TGTGCCAGCAGCTTAGTTAGGGGCCCAGCCTACGAGCAGTACTTC. This gives the protein CASSLVRGPAYEQYF. The rearrangement links TRBV11-2 to TRBJ2-7; D is perhaps TRBD1 (5 bases). CDR3 size: 15 residues. The ends were cut back, 1 base at V and 2 bases at J, with 12 bases in the middle. CDR1 is SGHAT, CDR2 FQNNGV, per germline.